Described below is a single TCR beta chain sequence and its context. Its specificity is not known. Primers: 60 Vbeta forward and 13 Jbeta reverse. Profiling relied on immunoSEQ multiplex PCR, and the TCRdb table lists in-frame clones only, not all of them. The sample has some 150,000 clones. The data belong to a study of cytomegalovirus exposure and HLA in healthy donors. Study in general: An early release of data contained roughly 90 million unique TCRs, which came from HLA-typed donors. Study findings and constraints: In an earlier analysis, productive rearrangement rates for most beta V segments clustered near 87% or 30%.

Sequencing input: PBMCs. This sequence was found in a woman aged 18-29 years in good health and CMV-seronegative.

The CDR3 region is CASIPMGGEVGLWDEQFF. The CDR3 DNA sequence: TGTGCCAGCATCCCCATGGGGGGGGAGGTAGGTCTTTGGGATGAGCAGTTCTTC. This chain connects TRBV5-4 to TRBJ2-1, with 7 bases identical to TRBD2. Germline CDR1 is SGHNT and CDR2 is YYREEE (reference sequence). This CDR3 comprises 18 residues. V dropped 6 bases and J dropped 8; count of bases not matched to a gene: 23.